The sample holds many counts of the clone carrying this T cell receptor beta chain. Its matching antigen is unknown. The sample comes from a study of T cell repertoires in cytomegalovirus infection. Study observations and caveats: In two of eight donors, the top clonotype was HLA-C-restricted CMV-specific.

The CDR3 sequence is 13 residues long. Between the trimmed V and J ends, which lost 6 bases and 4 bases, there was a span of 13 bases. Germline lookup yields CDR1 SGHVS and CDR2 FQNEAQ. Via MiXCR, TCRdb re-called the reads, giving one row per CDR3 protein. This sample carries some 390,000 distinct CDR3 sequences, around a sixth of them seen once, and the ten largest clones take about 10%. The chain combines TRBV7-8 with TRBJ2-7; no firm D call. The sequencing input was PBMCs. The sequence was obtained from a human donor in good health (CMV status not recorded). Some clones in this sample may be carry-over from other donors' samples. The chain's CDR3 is CASRGPPGYEQYF. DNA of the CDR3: TGTGCCAGCAGGGGCCCGCCCGGGTACGAGCAGTACTTC.